The clone carrying this T cell receptor beta chain was counted a few times. Antigen specificity is unknown. This CDR3 contains 15 residues. Trimming shortened V by 1 base and J by 4 bases, and 11 bases separated the two germline ends. Per germline, CDR1 SGHTA and CDR2 FQGNSA. A J-beta primer mix and a sample-barcoded 5' primer were used in a second PCR of roughly 6 to 11 cycles. TCRdb redid the calling of the 5' RACE reads with MiXCR, one entry per CDR3 protein. The sample lists around 750,000 distinct CDR3 sequences; roughly 53% were seen once. The sample comes from a study of blood T cells in healthy people across ages. Isolation of PBMCs gave at least 6 million cells per sample. Findings and caveats of the study: Calculation of diversity from one million T cells yielded estimates considered to be underestimates.

The chain recombines TRBV7-2 with TRBJ2-1; D possibly matches TRBD1 or TRBD2 (6 bases each). Sequencing was performed on blood. The sequence was obtained from an elderly man in good health. CDR3 in DNA: TGTGCCAGCAGCTTAGTTACAGGGAGGTACAATGAGCAGTTCTTC. This translates into CASSLVTGRYNEQFF.